Following are 19 T cell receptor beta chains from one sample sequenced in a study of T cells in Graves' hyperthyroidism and ophthalmopathy. RNA transcripts yielded amplified TCR beta CDR3 regions. In the first-round RT-PCR of the TCR CDR3, the HTBI primer set was used. Each CDR3 protein gets one entry after TCRdb re-called the multiplex PCR reads with MiXCR. The table includes hundreds of thousands of distinct CDR3 sequences, 13% to 15% detected once. The sequenced material came from blood. All receptors derive from a woman aged 45-60 years with Graves' ophthalmopathy.

The chain combines TRBV14 with TRBJ2-7, with D unresolved. The CDR3 contains 18 residues. The germline V and J ends were trimmed by 0 bases and 4 bases, with 22 bases remaining between them. The germline gives CDR1 SGHDN, CDR2 FVKESK. The CDR3 spells CASSQDRVGLRHPYEQYF. DNA for the CDR3: TGTGCCAGCAGCCAAGATCGAGTAGGTCTGCGACACCCGTACGAGCAGTACTTC.

Worth noting for this clonotype: Since a much larger clone is just one base distant, this may be a read error. V is TRBV6-2 or TRBV6-3 and J is TRBJ1-1; a possible D gene is TRBD1 (5 bases). Germline values: CDR1 MNHEY, CDR2 SVGEGT. The germline V and J ends were trimmed by 2 bases and 1 base, with 14 bases remaining between them. The CDR3 is 16 residues long. CDR3 nucleotides: TGTGCCAGCAGTTACGCTCCTGGGGGGGAGAACACTGAAGCTTTCTTT. Its protein product is CASSYAPGGENTEAFF.

For this clonotype: The junction departs from germline at one end; a sequencing error may be responsible. The V call is TRBV5-1, the J call TRBJ2-3, with unresolved D. The length of the CDR3 is 13 residues. The germline CDR1 and CDR2 sequences are SGHRS and YFSETQ. CDR3 region: CASSHIFGDTQYF. The CDR3 coding sequence is TGTGCCAGCAGCCATATCTTTGGGGATACGCAGTATTTT.

In this sample, this clonotype turned up many times. This chain joins TRBV28 and TRBJ2-3; TRBD2 matches at 11 bases. J gave up 2 bases and V 5 bases, and 6 bases lay outside the gene matches. The germline V gene has CDR1 MDHEN and CDR2 SYDVKM. The CDR3 totals 16 residues. CDR3 protein: CASSGPGLADTDTQYF. The DNA of the CDR3 is TGTGCCAGCAGTGGACCGGGACTAGCGGACACAGATACGCAGTATTTT.

For this clonotype: This sequence may be a read error, since a much larger clone differs from it by one base. The V gene is TRBV19, the J gene TRBJ2-2, with TRBD1 as a possible D gene (6 bases). The CDR3 is 15 amino acids. From germline, CDR1 is LNHDA and CDR2 SQIVND (reference sequence). The CDR3 is CASSRRQGSTGEPFF. CDR3 DNA sequence: TGTGCCAGTAGTAGGCGGCAGGGGAGCACCGGGGAGCCGTTTTTT.

The chain recombines TRBV20-1 with TRBJ2-7; possible D gene TRBD2, 6 bases. The germline V gene has CDR1 DFQATT and CDR2 SNEGSKA (reference sequence). The CDR3 is made up of 15 amino acids. V was cut by 0 bases and J by 8 bases, with 20 bases left in between. CDR3 sequence reads: CSAREFVGGPVKQYF. CDR3 DNA sequence: TGCAGTGCTAGAGAGTTTGTGGGAGGACCGGTCAAGCAGTACTTC.

This clonotype was seen many times. The chain joins TRBV19 to TRBJ1-1; TRBD1 aligns across 7 bases. V was clipped by 5 bases and J by 1 base; unmatched bases: 10. The CDR3 sequence is 16 residues long. The germline V gene has CDR1 LNHDA and CDR2 SQIVND (reference sequence). In DNA form, the CDR3 reads TGTGCCAGTAGTCCCAGACAGGGCCCGCAGAACACTGAAGCTTTCTTT. Its protein product is CASSPRQGPQNTEAFF.

A word on this clonotype: This may be a read error: a much more frequent sequence differs by one nucleotide. The V and J genes are TRBV20-1 and TRBJ2-7, with 9 bases aligning to TRBD2. The germline V gene has CDR1 DFQATT and CDR2 SNEGSKA (reference sequence). CDR3 size: 15 residues. Here the CDR3 DNA reads TGCAGTGCTAGAGATCCCCGCGGGAGGGCCTACGAGCGGTACTTC. Amino acids: CSARDPRGRAYERYF.

Many counts were recorded for this clonotype. V is TRBV5-1 and J is TRBJ2-3; TRBD1 matches at 7 bases. CDR3 length: 16 residues. From germline, CDR1 is SGHRS and CDR2 YFSETQ. V lost 2 bases and J lost 7; bases outside the gene matches: 13. In DNA form, the CDR3 reads TGCGCCAGCAGCTTCCTCGACGCCGGACAGGCCTATACGCAGTATTTT. Its translation is CASSFLDAGQAYTQYF.

This clonotype has a count of ten or more. The V and J genes are TRBV20-1 and TRBJ2-1, with no clear D. CDR1 is DFQATT, CDR2 SNEGSKA, per germline (reference sequence). The CDR3 consists of 10 residues. With 1 base removed from V and 8 bases from J, the gap between germline ends came to 3 bases. CDR3 DNA: TGCAGTGCTAGAGTGGATGAGCAGTTCTTC. Residues: CSARVDEQFF.

The rearrangement joins TRBV19 to TRBJ2-1, with D possibly called TRBD1 or TRBD2 (5 bases each). There are 13 residues in the CDR3. Germline CDR1 LNHDA, CDR2 SQIVND (reference sequence). Trimming shortened V by 6 bases and J by 6 bases, and 12 bases separated the two germline ends. CDR3 amino acids: CASSRDRFNEQFF. CDR3 DNA sequence: TGTGCCAGTAGCAGGGACCGTTTCAATGAGCAGTTCTTC.

This clonotype was detected only a few times. The V gene is TRBV24-1, the J gene TRBJ2-2, with D perhaps assigned TRBD1 or TRBD2 (5 bases each). Germline V gives CDR1 KGHDR, CDR2 SFDVKD. Trimming took 9 bases from V and 1 from J, leaving 11 bases between them. The CDR3 extends over 14 amino acids. The CDR3 region has the DNA TGTGCCACCGCGGGCGGACAGAACACCGGGGAGCTGTTTTTT. It specifies CATAGGQNTGELFF.

This chain joins TRBV7-9 and TRBJ2-1, with 14 bases aligning to TRBD2. The J segment lost 7 bases and the V segment lost 5 bases, leaving 16 bases of the junction unmatched. This CDR3 has 19 residues. In germline, CDR1 is SEHNR, CDR2 FQNEAQ (reference sequence). The CDR3 region is CASSLLQPPGLAGANEQFF. CDR3 in DNA: TGTGCCAGCAGCCTCCTGCAACCCCCGGGACTAGCGGGAGCAAATGAGCAGTTCTTC.

The table lists this clonotype with many counts. CDR3 bases: TGCAGTGCTACCAAGCGGGAGGGCCGAAGCGAGCAGTACTTC. As protein: CSATKREGRSEQYF. The rearrangement links TRBV20-1 to TRBJ2-7; 10 nucleotides align to TRBD2. The J segment lost 6 bases and the V segment lost 4 bases, leaving 9 bases of the junction unmatched. The CDR3 runs 14 residues. In germline, CDR1 is DFQATT, CDR2 SNEGSKA (reference sequence).

This clonotype has at least ten counts. The chain employs TRBV24-1 and TRBJ2-2; 9 bases are shared with TRBD1. This CDR3 spans 18 amino acids. In germline, CDR1 is KGHDR, CDR2 SFDVKD. V lost 5 bases, J lost 6 bases, and 15 bases stayed unmatched. CDR3 region: CATSAAPGQGAGAGELFF. In DNA, the CDR3 is TGTGCCACCAGTGCCGCTCCGGGACAGGGTGCGGGCGCCGGGGAGCTGTTTTTT.

This clonotype was counted between two and nine times. This rearrangement joins TRBV27 to TRBJ1-1; TRBD1 matches at 7 bases. CDR3 length: 17 residues. Germline CDR1 and CDR2: MNHEY and SMNVEV (reference sequence). Trimming took 3 bases from V and 4 from J; bases not matched to a gene: 14. This CDR3 is CASSFSQRGRMSTEAFF. As DNA, the CDR3 is TGTGCCAGCAGTTTTTCCCAAAGGGGGCGGATGAGCACTGAAGCTTTCTTT.

Only a few counts were recorded for this clonotype. This sequence joins TRBV28 and TRBJ2-1; D is possibly TRBD1 or TRBD2 (5 bases each). The germline V and J ends were trimmed by 3 bases and 4 bases, with 13 bases remaining between them. This CDR3 contains 15 residues. CDR1 MDHEN and CDR2 SYDVKM come from the germline V gene. The CDR3 here is CASSFMGVGYNEQFF. The DNA for the CDR3 is TGTGCCAGCAGTTTCATGGGGGTTGGATACAATGAGCAGTTCTTC.

This clonotype appeared a single time. At one end, the junction sequence differs from germline, possibly due to a read error. The V gene is TRBV24-1, the J gene TRBJ1-2; TRBD1 is a possible D gene (5 bases). In germline, CDR1 is KGHDR, CDR2 SFDVKD. The CDR3 has 14 residues. CDR3 loop: CATSAGASNYGHTF. DNA for the CDR3: TGTGCCACCAGTGCTGGGGCCAGTAACTATGGCCACACCTTC.

V gene TRBV4-2 combines with J gene TRBJ2-7; 11 bases are shared with TRBD2. The CDR3 is 17 amino acids. The junction had 7 bases not matched to a gene; V was cut back by 0 bases and J by 3 bases. Germline CDR1 and CDR2: LGHNA and YNFKEQ. In nucleotides, the CDR3 is TGTGCCAGCAGCCAAGAACTGGGACTAGCGGAATACTACGAGCAGTACTTC. It encodes CASSQELGLAEYYEQYF.